This T cell receptor (beta chain) comes out of a study of early T cells in non-severe SARS-CoV-2 infection (dated by TCRdb to about 2021). General notes on the study: Because TCR sequencing relied on bulk RNA taken from unsorted whole blood, pairing of alpha and beta chains was not possible.

As concerns this clonotype: Its antigen is unknown. Per-base quality was not reported, and no clone a single base away is much larger than it.

Receptor libraries were prepared by 5' RACE. Sequenced on a NextSeq 500. Unique molecular identifiers were attached to individual cDNA molecules in the TCR library protocol so that sequencing error and PCR bias could be corrected. Both TCR alpha and beta chains were sequenced, and tight co-correlation was observed between alpha and beta sequence abundances in each sample. Per the authors' processing: Decombinator V4 was used to annotate TCR sequences for V gene, J gene and CDR3. Expanded TCRs were defined as changing significantly between any two time points under a Poisson model with p below 0.0001. TCR abundances were normalised to the total number of TCRs sequenced in each sample and reported as counts per million. TRAV1-2 paired with TRAJ12, TRAJ20 or TRAJ33 defined MAIT TCRs, while TRAV10 paired with TRAJ18 defined iNKT TCRs. VDJdb, accessed on 1 November 2021, was searched for TCRs annotated for CMV, EBV and SARS-CoV-2, and TCRs annotated for more than one antigen were excluded. TCRdb passed the public sequencing reads through fastp at Q25 and MiXCR, retaining productive beta sequences. Each entry merges the rows of one CDR3 protein and shows their most common DNA and genes. It is TCRdb's table, rather than the study itself, that gives the V and J calls and clone size. For this sample there are tens of thousands of distinct CDR3 sequences; roughly 10% appear just once. The top ten constitute under 6% of the sample.

For CDR1 and CDR2, the germline V gene lists SGHRS and YFSETQ. V sheds 1 base and J sheds 0 bases, leaving 5 bases between their ends. The CDR3 measures 13 amino acids from cysteine to phenylalanine. Of the read, only the CDR3 DNA is kept; its 39 bases are in frame from base 1. Overall study results and their limits: VDJdb matching was skewed toward anti-spike CD8 responses and likely underestimated virus-specific expansions by missing private and CD4 specificities.

This was a case-control study nested in a cohort of healthcare workers in London, UK, who had nasopharyngeal swab PCR tests and blood samples taken every week. Healthcare workers were recruited between 23 and 31 March 2020, during the week of the UK lockdown, and were followed weekly for up to 16 weeks. The receptor chain draws on TRBV5-1 and TRBJ2-7; the D gene is not confidently resolved. This TCR came from an adult who was a healthcare worker with PCR-confirmed SARS-CoV-2 infection or an uninfected control (not recorded which). Input material: whole blood. The CDR3 in this case is CASSLWVSYEQYF. The DNA sequence follows: TGCGCCAGCAGCTTGTGGGTCTCCTACGAGCAGTACTTC.